These T cell receptor beta chains were read from a single sample in a study of blood T cell repertoires in COVID-19. Assay: immunoSEQ multiplex PCR; the TCRdb copy retains only in-frame clones and omits some. The repertoire holds 90,000 to 120,000 clones, with 88% as singletons. Sequencing was performed on peripheral blood. The receptors were gathered from an older woman with acute or convalescent COVID-19. CDR3s include the opening cysteine and the closing phenylalanine or tryptophan. A D gene is named only where the DNA matches it firmly. Clone size is not always given. Where it is, it says once, few, many or a class for expanded clones.

d_call	v_call	cdr3_length	clone_size	j_call	cdr3_nt	cdr3_aa
TRBD1	TRBV7-9	14	few	TRBJ1-6	TGTGCCAGCAGCGAGACAGGGTACCTTTCACCCCTCCACTTT	CASSETGYLSPLHF
TRBD2	TRBV7-3	16	-	TRBJ2-3	TGTGCCAGCAGCCCCTTAGCGGGTCCAGGCACAGATACGCAGTATTTT	CASSPLAGPGTDTQYF
TRBD1	TRBV10-3	14	-	TRBJ2-2	TGTGCCATCAGGGTACAGGGGGCTGGCGGGGAGCTGTTTTTT	CAIRVQGAGGELFF
-	TRBV7-8	14	-	TRBJ1-3	TGTGCCAGCAGCCTCGGACAGTTCGGAAACACCATATATTTT	CASSLGQFGNTIYF
TRBD1	TRBV19	18	once	TRBJ1-1	TGTGCCAGTAGGCGAACCCATCGAGGACAGGGGGGTGCCACTGAAGCTTTCTTT	CASRRTHRGQGGATEAFF
TRBD2	TRBV27	17	-	TRBJ2-3	TGTGCCAGCAGTCCCCCCGGGATTGGCGGGAGGCAAGATACGCAGTATTTT	CASSPPGIGGRQDTQYF
-	TRBV18	15	few	TRBJ1-4	TGTGCCAGCTCACCCCAGACAGGCCTGACGGAAAAACTGTTTTTT	CASSPQTGLTEKLFF
TRBD1	TRBV6-1	15	-	TRBJ2-4	TGTGCCAGCAGTGAACGGAGTGGGACAGGAAACATTCAGTACTTC	CASSERSGTGNIQYF
TRBD1	TRBV24-1	15	-	TRBJ2-1	TGTGCCACCCATCCAGGACAGGGGGAAATAAATGAGCAGTTCTTC	CATHPGQGEINEQFF
-	TRBV7-8	15	-	TRBJ1-5	TGTGCCAGCAGCTCCGGACAAAGGGTCGATCAGCCCCAGCATTTT	CASSSGQRVDQPQHF
-	TRBV5-5	13	-	TRBJ2-7	TGTGCCAGCAGCTTCCAGGTCTCCTACGAGCAGTACTTC	CASSFQVSYEQYF
TRBD2	TRBV24-1	15	-	TRBJ2-3	TGTGCCACCAGTGGAAGACTAGCGTCCACAGATACGCAGTATTTT	CATSGRLASTDTQYF
-	TRBV6-2/TRBV6-3	14	-	TRBJ2-1	TGTGCCAGCAGTTACGGCGGGATCTACAATGAGCAGTTCTTC	CASSYGGIYNEQFF
-	TRBV2	16	-	TRBJ1-3	TGTGCCAGCAGTGAAAACCGCCGGACATCTGGAAACACCATATATTTT	CASSENRRTSGNTIYF
-	TRBV5-6	11	-	TRBJ1-2	TGTGCCAGCAGCCAAACTCGGGGCTACACCTTC	CASSQTRGYTF
TRBD1	TRBV24-1	16	-	TRBJ2-3	TGTGCCACCAGTGACTGGGACAGGAAAGGGTCTGATACGCAGTATTTT	CATSDWDRKGSDTQYF
-	TRBV27	16	-	TRBJ2-7	TGTGCCAGCAGTGACGTATTGGGGGGGCCCCCCTACGAGCAGTACTTC	CASSDVLGGPPYEQYF
-	TRBV4-2	15	once	TRBJ1-3	TGTGCCAGCAGCCAAGACAGGGTAGCTGGAAACACCATATATTTT	CASSQDRVAGNTIYF
-	TRBV2	11	once	TRBJ1-1	TGTGCCAGCACCCAGGGCTTGGAAGCTTTCTTT	CASTQGLEAFF
-	TRBV7-2	17	few	TRBJ1-3	TGTGCCAGCAGCTTAATCGCAGGCCAACGCTCTGGAAACACCATATATTTT	CASSLIAGQRSGNTIYF
-	TRBV24-1	18	-	TRBJ2-1	TGTGCCACCAGTGATCCCACAGGAAGGGAGAGGGGGGGGAATGAGCAGTTCTTC	CATSDPTGRERGGNEQFF
TRBD1	TRBV7-9	16	once	TRBJ2-3	TGTGCCAGCAGCCAGGGGGCCGGGACAGGCACAGATACGCAGTATTTT	CASSQGAGTGTDTQYF
TRBD1	TRBV10-3	13	-	TRBJ2-5	TGTGCCATCAGCGGGACAGGGTTGGAGACCCAGTACTTC	CAISGTGLETQYF
-	TRBV6-5	14	-	TRBJ1-2	TGTGCCAGCAGCTTTCGGGACTGGAGATATGGCTACACCTTC	CASSFRDWRYGYTF
TRBD1	TRBV6-6	15	-	TRBJ2-2	TGTGCCAGCAGGCTGCCCGGACAGGGGAACGGGGAGCTGTTTTTT	CASRLPGQGNGELFF
-	TRBV10-3	12	-	TRBJ2-1	TGTGCCACCGCCAGGGTGGACAATGAGCAGTTCTTC	CATARVDNEQFF
TRBD2	TRBV3-1/TRBV3-2	15	-	TRBJ2-5	TGTGCCAGCAGCCTCCTGAGCGGGAGAAGGGAGACCCAGTACTTC	CASSLLSGRRETQYF
-	TRBV3-1/TRBV3-2	16	-	TRBJ1-6	TGTGCCAGCAGCCAACCCCCCCCGGGGAGTAATTCACCCCTCCACTTT	CASSQPPPGSNSPLHF
-	TRBV3-1/TRBV3-2	16	-	TRBJ2-5	TGTGCCAGCAGCCAAGAAAGTCTAGCAGGTCGCGAGACCCAGTACTTC	CASSQESLAGRETQYF
TRBD2	TRBV2	15	-	TRBJ2-1	TGTGCCAGCAGAAGCCTAGCGGGAGGGTTTAATGAGCAGTTCTTC	CASRSLAGGFNEQFF
TRBD1	TRBV12-5	15	-	TRBJ1-4	TGTGCTAGTGGTTTAGACAGGGGGGGAAATGAAAAACTGTTTTTT	CASGLDRGGNEKLFF
-	TRBV19	16	-	TRBJ1-1	TGTGCCACCCATAGCCGTTGGGGAATCGGGGACACTGAAGCTTTCTTT	CATHSRWGIGDTEAFF
-	TRBV9	14	-	TRBJ1-6	TGTGCCAGCAGCCAGACAGCGAGTAATTCACCCCTCCACTTT	CASSQTASNSPLHF
TRBD2	TRBV28	16	-	TRBJ2-1	TGTGCCAGCACCGTGGGGGGGGTAAGCTCCTACAATGAGCAGTTCTTC	CASTVGGVSSYNEQFF
-	TRBV27	16	-	TRBJ1-1	TGTGCCAGCAGTCCTCGGACGCCTCTGGGGGGAACTGAAGCTTTCTTT	CASSPRTPLGGTEAFF
-	TRBV9	14	-	TRBJ1-1	TGTGCCAGCAGCGTAGGGACGGGGTACACTGAAGCTTTCTTT	CASSVGTGYTEAFF
TRBD2	TRBV4-2	14	-	TRBJ2-1	TGTGCCAGCAGCCAAGCAGGGACTAGAAATGAGCAGTTCTTC	CASSQAGTRNEQFF
TRBD2	TRBV20-1	17	once	TRBJ2-1	TGCAGTGCTAGTACAAGGGATACTAGCGGGAGAGGGCATGAGCAGTTCTTC	CSASTRDTSGRGHEQFF
-	TRBV5-1	14	-	TRBJ2-7	TGCGCCAGCAGCTTGCGGGGGGCAGCCTACGAGCAGTACTTC	CASSLRGAAYEQYF
TRBD1	TRBV15	20	-	TRBJ1-2	TGTGCCACCAGCAGAGCAAATCCCAGGGGGCGTTCCGCCGAAGTGGGTGGCTACACCTTC	CATSRANPRGRSAEVGGYTF